This TCR beta chain was observed in a study of T cells in Graves' hyperthyroidism and ophthalmopathy (dated by TCRdb to about 2019). Context from the whole study: Peripheral blood samples were taken at initial diagnosis, before any treatment was given. For training and testing, the 95 to 100 patients in the discovery cohort were randomly divided in a 7:3 ratio. The paper reports TCR Vbeta CDR3 sequencing of more than 120 peripheral blood samples: under 45 ophthalmopathy, fewer than 80 hyperthyroidism and about 17 progressor patients. After blood sampling, hyperthyroidism patients were treated with methimazole at a starting dose of 30 mg daily, and ophthalmopathy patients were treated with high-dose intravenous methylprednisolone. Prospective prediction of ophthalmopathy was tested in an independent validation cohort of about 19 hyperthyroidism patients and 17 patients who later progressed to ophthalmopathy. To identify TCR V-J signatures that set the groups apart, the researchers used a discovery cohort of about a hundred patients, made up of 43 with Graves' ophthalmopathy and 57 with stable Graves' hyperthyroidism. In addition, the study compared T-cell repertoires in thyroid tissue and in blood from roughly six Graves' hyperthyroidism patients. The paper as a whole reports these results and caveats: In validation, the model predicted progression to ophthalmopathy with around 71% sensitivity and 72% to 85% specificity, a median of around six months before onset. Sample size was not statistically predetermined, and investigators were not blinded to group allocation. Ophthalmopathy was separated from stable hyperthyroidism by a 13 V-J signature model, with around 90% sensitivity and roughly 81% specificity obtained in cross-validation and 80%/75% obtained in testing. Most expanded thyroid clonotypes (frequency above 0.001) were also detected in blood, suggesting blood repertoires may reflect thyroid immune responses.

CDR1 and CDR2, looked up from the germline V gene, are SGHRS and YFSETQ. From V the trimming removes 3 bases and from J it removes 0 bases, while the gene matches leave 9 bases of the junction unaccounted for. From its cysteine to its phenylalanine, the CDR3 spans 17 amino acids. Here the CDR3 DNA is all that survives: 51 bases in frame from base 1. As regards this clonotype: Its antigen target is currently unknown. Per-nucleotide qualities are absent, and no much larger clonotype sits a single base away.

The hyperthyroidism patients were between 18 and 65 years old and newly diagnosed, with a disease duration of less than 2 months. Patients with uncontrolled infections, other autoimmune diseases, pregnancy or lactation were excluded. Clinical symptoms, serum thyroxine and TRAb, thyroid ultrasound, and orbital computed tomography formed the basis for the diagnoses. For progressor patients, blood was drawn at the first diagnosis of hyperthyroidism, before any ophthalmopathy symptoms had appeared. Ficoll-Paque density gradient centrifugation was used to isolate PBMCs from 9.5 to 10 ml of fresh peripheral blood. Progressor patients were defined as those initially diagnosed with Graves' hyperthyroidism in whom ophthalmopathy developed during follow-up. Total RNA was extracted with Trizol reagent, and quality was checked on an Agilent 2100 Bioanalyzer. The TCR beta CDR3 regions were amplified from the RNA transcripts. The first round of RT-PCR for the TCR CDR3 was performed with the HTBI primer set and the Qiagen OneStep RT-PCR kit. A second multiplex PCR round built the libraries, followed by size selection and purification. Libraries were sequenced paired-end with 100 bp reads on an Illumina HiSeq2000. Processing in the source paper ran as follows. SOAPnuke was used to process the raw data, with reads discarded if the reads contained adapters or uncalled bases, had a mean Phred below 15, or lacked an exact constant-primer or identifier match. COPE v1.2.5 was used to merge the high-quality paired reads, and each unique nucleotide sequence was defined as a clonotype. Clonotypes were aligned to IMGT TRBV, TRBD and TRBJ reference segments using MiTCR v1.1. The analysis was restricted to V-J combinations with a frequency above 0.0001, which together covered 99.2% of the repertoires. The TCS score was defined as F50 (clonal expansion) divided by E x V (chaos), with BLOSUM62-based TCRdist calculated between CDR3 peptides within each V-J. Welch's t-statistics and random forest reduced 514 V-J features to 10 to 15, which were used in a naive Bayes classifier (R e1071). In TCRdb, the public reads were trimmed at Q25 with fastp and aligned with MiXCR, with productive beta chains retained. Rows are unified per CDR3 protein, each entry keeping the most common DNA and genes. The V and J calls shown here were made by TCRdb, not taken from the authors' results. In this sample the table shows around 380,000 distinct CDR3 sequences, approximately 15% of which occur a single time. Together, the top ten hold 20% to 25% of the sample.

The sample taken for sequencing was blood. The sequence derives from a man aged 25 to 40 with Graves' hyperthyroidism that later progressed to Graves' ophthalmopathy. The V and J segments used are TRBV5-1 and TRBJ2-3, and 8 junctional nucleotides match TRBD2. The CDR3 protein: CASSSDPTSGSTDTQYF. The bases are TGCGCCAGCAGCTCGGATCCCACTAGCGGTAGCACAGATACGCAGTATTTT.